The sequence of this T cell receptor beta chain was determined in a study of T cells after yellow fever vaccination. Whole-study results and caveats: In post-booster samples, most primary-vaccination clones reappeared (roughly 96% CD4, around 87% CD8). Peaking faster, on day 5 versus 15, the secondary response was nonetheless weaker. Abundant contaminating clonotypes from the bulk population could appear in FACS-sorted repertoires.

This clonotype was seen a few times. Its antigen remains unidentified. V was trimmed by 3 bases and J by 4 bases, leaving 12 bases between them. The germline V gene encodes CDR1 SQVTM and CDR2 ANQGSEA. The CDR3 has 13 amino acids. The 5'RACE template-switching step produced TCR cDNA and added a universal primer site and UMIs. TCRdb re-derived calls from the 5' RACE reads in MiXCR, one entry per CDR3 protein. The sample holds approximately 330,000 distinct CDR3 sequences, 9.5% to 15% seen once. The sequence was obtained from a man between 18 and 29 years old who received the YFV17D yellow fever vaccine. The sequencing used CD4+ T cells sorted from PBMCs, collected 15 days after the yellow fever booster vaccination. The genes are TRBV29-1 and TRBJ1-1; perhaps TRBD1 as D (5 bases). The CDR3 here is CSVDWGRGTEAFF. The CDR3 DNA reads TGCAGCGTTGACTGGGGGAGGGGCACTGAAGCTTTCTTT.